This T cell receptor (beta chain) was recovered during a study of blood T cells in healthy people across ages. Study-level findings and limits: Estimates of total diversity, which came from one million sequenced T cells, were considered to be underestimates.

CDR3 length: 14 residues. The germline V gene encodes CDR1 MNHNS and CDR2 SASEGT. Germline trimming cut 6 bases from V and 3 bases from J; bases unmatched to any gene: 7. With a J-beta primer mix and a sample-barcoded 5' primer, a second PCR ran about 6 to 11 cycles. TCRdb redid the calling of the 5' RACE reads with MiXCR, one entry per CDR3 protein. Found here are about 930,000 distinct CDR3 sequences, 25% to 30% of them singletons; the top ten hold about 9.4%. This clonotype was observed a handful of times. The antigen is undetermined. This sample was also put to use in a study of T cells of mothers and their children. Per that study: Samples came from a few healthy Caucasian mothers and their six children. During the second PCR, the M1S primer introduced sample barcodes along with 2-4 random nucleotides.

The sequenced sample consisted of blood. The chain links TRBV6-1 to TRBJ1-1; TRBD1 matches 7 bases. This receptor was taken from a woman aged 40 to 49 in good health. CDR3 protein: CASRGQIEDTEAFF. CDR3 bases: TGTGCCAGCAGGGGACAGATTGAAGACACTGAAGCTTTCTTT.